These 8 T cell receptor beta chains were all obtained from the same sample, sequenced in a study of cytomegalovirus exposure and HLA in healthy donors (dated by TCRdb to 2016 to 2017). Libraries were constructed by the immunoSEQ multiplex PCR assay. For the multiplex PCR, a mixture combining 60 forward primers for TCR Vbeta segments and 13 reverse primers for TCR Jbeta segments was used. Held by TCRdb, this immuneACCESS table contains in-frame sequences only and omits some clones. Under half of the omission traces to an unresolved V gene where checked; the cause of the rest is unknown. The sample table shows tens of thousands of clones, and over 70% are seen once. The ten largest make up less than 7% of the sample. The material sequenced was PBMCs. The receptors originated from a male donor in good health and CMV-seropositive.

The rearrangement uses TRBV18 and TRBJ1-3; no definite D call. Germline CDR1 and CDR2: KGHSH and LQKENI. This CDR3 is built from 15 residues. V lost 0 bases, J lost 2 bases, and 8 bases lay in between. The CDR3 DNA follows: TGTGCCAGCTCACCACCGGGTGGGCCTGGAAACACCATATATTTT. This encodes CASSPPGGPGNTIYF.

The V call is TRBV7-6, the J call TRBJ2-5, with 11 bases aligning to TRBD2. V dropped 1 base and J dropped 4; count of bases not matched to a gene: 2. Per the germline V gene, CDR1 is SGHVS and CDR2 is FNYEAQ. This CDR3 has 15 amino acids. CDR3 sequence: CASSLVLAGGETQYF. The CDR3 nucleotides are TGTGCCAGCAGCTTAGTCCTAGCGGGGGGAGAGACCCAGTACTTC.

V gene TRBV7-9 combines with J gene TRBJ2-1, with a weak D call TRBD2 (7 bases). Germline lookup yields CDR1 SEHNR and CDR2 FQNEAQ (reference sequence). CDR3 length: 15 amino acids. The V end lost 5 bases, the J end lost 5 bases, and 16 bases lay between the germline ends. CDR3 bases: TGTGCCAGCAGCGCTAGGGGGGGGGCGAACAATGAGCAGTTCTTC. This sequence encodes CASSARGGANNEQFF.

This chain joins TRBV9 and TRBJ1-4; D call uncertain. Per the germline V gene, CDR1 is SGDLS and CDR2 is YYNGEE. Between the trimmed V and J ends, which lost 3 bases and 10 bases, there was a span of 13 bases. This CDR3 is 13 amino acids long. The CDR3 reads CASSAREGGKLFF. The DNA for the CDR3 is TGTGCCAGCAGCGCCCGCGAGGGAGGAAAACTGTTTTTT.

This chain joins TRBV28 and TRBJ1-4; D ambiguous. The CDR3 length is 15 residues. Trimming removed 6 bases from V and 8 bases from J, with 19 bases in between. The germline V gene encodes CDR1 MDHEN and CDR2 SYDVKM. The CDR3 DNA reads TGTGCCAGCAGGGGGTCGGCCAACGAGGGCGAAAAACTGTTTTTT. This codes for CASRGSANEGEKLFF.

The CDR3 region has the DNA TGTGCCATCAGTGAGACCGGTACCGGGGAGCTGTTTTTT. This gives the protein CAISETGTGELFF. The rearrangement joins TRBV10-3 to TRBJ2-2; no reliable D call. V lost 2 bases and J lost 5, with 6 bases in between. Germline CDR1 reads ENHRY; CDR2 reads SYGVKD. This CDR3 has 13 residues.

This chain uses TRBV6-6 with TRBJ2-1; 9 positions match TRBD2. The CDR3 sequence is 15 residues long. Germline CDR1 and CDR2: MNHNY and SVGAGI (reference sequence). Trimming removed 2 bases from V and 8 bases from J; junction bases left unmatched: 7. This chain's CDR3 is CASSYGRGGGDEQFF. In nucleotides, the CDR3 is TGTGCCAGCAGTTACGGGCGGGGGGGCGGGGATGAGCAGTTCTTC.

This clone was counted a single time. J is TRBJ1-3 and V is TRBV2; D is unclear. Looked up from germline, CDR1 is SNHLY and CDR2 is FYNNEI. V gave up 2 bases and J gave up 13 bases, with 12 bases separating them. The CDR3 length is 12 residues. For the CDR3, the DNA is TGTGCCAGCAGTGAATACAGCCTCGGTATATATTTT. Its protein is CASSEYSLGIYF.